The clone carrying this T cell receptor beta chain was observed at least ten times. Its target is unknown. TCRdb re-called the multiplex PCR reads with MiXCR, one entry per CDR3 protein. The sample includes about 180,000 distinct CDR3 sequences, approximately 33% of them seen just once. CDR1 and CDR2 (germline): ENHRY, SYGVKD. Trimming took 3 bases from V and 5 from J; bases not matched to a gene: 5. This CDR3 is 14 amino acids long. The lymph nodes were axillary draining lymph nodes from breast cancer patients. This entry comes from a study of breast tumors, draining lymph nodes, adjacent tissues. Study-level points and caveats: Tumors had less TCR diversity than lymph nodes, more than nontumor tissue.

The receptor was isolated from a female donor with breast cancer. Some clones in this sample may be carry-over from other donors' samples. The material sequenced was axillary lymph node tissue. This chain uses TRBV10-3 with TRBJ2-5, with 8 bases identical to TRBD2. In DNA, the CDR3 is TGTGCCATCAGTGACCCGGGGGGGCGGGAGACCCAGTACTTC. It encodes CAISDPGGRETQYF.